What follows are 23 T cell receptor beta chains derived from one specimen sequenced in a study of T cell repertoires in cytomegalovirus infection. TCRdb redid the calling of the reads with MiXCR, one entry per CDR3 protein. The sample lists a few hundred thousand distinct CDR3 sequences; approximately 22% were seen once. The antigens of these receptors remain unknown. The sequencing here drew on cultured PBMCs, taken from culture after CMV antigen stimulation. The receptors shown here come from a human donor in good health (CMV status not recorded). Some clones in this sample may be carry-over from other donors' samples.

In this sample, this clonotype turned up a few times. The gene calls are TRBV24-1 and TRBJ2-5; 8 bases are shared with TRBD2. With 4 bases clipped from V and 7 bases from J, the junction kept 13 bases outside the gene matches. Germline V CDR1 and CDR2: KGHDR, SFDVKD. The CDR3 extends over 16 amino acids. The CDR3 here is CATSDRSGMGVWTQYF. The CDR3 DNA follows: TGTGCCACCAGTGACCGTAGCGGGATGGGCGTGTGGACCCAGTACTTC.

This clonotype was seen repeatedly, ten times or more. This chain connects TRBV7-9 to TRBJ2-2, with 7 bases lining up with TRBD2. This CDR3 region has 15 residues. V shed 4 bases, J shed 4 bases, and the junction held 6 bases outside the gene matches. In germline, CDR1 is SEHNR, CDR2 FQNEAQ (reference sequence). The CDR3 is CASSSTSSVTGELFF. The CDR3 region has the DNA TGTGCCAGCAGCTCGACTAGCTCGGTCACCGGGGAGCTGTTTTTT.

This clonotype was observed a handful of times. CDR3 DNA: TGTGCCTGGGGGGGCCTAACAGATACGCAGTATTTT. This codes for CAWGGLTDTQYF. The chain uses TRBV6-1 and TRBJ2-3; D perhaps matches TRBD2 (7 bases). The V gene lost 11 bases and the J gene lost 3 bases, with 12 bases spanning the gap. There are 12 residues in the CDR3. Germline loops: CDR1 MNHNS, CDR2 SASEGT.

This clonotype was counted a few times. The chain links TRBV4-1 to TRBJ1-1, with 10 positions matching TRBD1. Unmatched junction bases numbered 3, after V lost 3 bases and J lost 5 bases. The CDR3 has 14 amino acids. Germline V gene sequence: CDR1 MGHRA, CDR2 YSYEKL. The DNA for the CDR3 is TGCGCCAGCAGCCATACGGGACAGGGGACTGAAGCTTTCTTT. This codes for CASSHTGQGTEAFF.

The chain has TRBV24-1 and TRBJ2-1; 14 bases are a match to TRBD2. The CDR3 extends over 16 amino acids. The germline V gene encodes CDR1 KGHDR and CDR2 SFDVKD. The V gene end was trimmed by 9 bases and the J gene end by 10 bases; junction bases not matched to a gene: 13. CDR3 DNA sequence: TGTGCCACCGGCCCACCCCCGGGACTAGCGGGAGCGGAGCAGTTCTTC. Its translation: CATGPPPGLAGAEQFF.

The gene calls are TRBV7-1 and TRBJ2-3; D may be TRBD1 or TRBD2 (5 bases each). TRBV7-1 qualifies as an ORF whose function is uncertain. Trimming removed 8 bases from V and 0 bases from J, with 15 bases in between. The CDR3 consists of 15 residues. As DNA, the CDR3 is TGTGCCAGCTCACCTCGGGACCGTAGCACAGATACGCAGTATTTT. Amino acid sequence: CASSPRDRSTDTQYF.

This clonotype was observed a handful of times. With a much larger clone just one base away, this may be a read error. The chain has TRBV7-2 and TRBJ1-4, with 10 bases matching TRBD1. Per germline, CDR1 SGHTA and CDR2 FQGNSA. Unmatched junction bases numbered 2, after V lost 3 bases and J lost 7 bases. CDR3 length equals 14 residues. The CDR3 DNA sequence: TGTGCCAGCAGCTTCGACAGGGGGCGTGAAAAACTGTTTTTT. Protein product: CASSFDRGREKLFF.

In its sample, this clonotype was seen many times. The rearrangement joins TRBV7-2 to TRBJ1-3; D may be TRBD1 (6 bases). The length of the CDR3 is 16 residues. V lost 5 bases and J lost 0, with 14 bases in between. Germline CDR1 is SGHTA and CDR2 is FQGNSA. CDR3 residues: CASSTRQASSGNTIYF. CDR3 nucleotides: TGTGCCAGCAGCACCCGACAGGCGAGCTCTGGAAACACCATATATTTT.

This clonotype was found a few times. This chain joins TRBV5-5 and TRBJ1-5; D is unclear. Germline V gene lookup returns CDR1 SGHKS and CDR2 YYEKEE (reference sequence). Trimming took 0 bases from V and 3 from J, leaving 7 bases between them. This CDR3 contains 14 residues. This CDR3 is CASSLGPDNQPQHF. The CDR3 DNA reads as TGTGCCAGCAGCTTGGGACCGGACAATCAGCCCCAGCATTTT.

The gene calls are TRBV29-1 and TRBJ1-1, with D perhaps TRBD1 (6 bases). The ends were cut back, 4 bases at V and 3 bases at J, with 18 bases in the middle. CDR1 and CDR2 from the germline V gene are SQVTM and ANQGSEA. The CDR3 loop spans 15 amino acids. This CDR3 is CSVVGGGQGYTEAFF. Written as DNA, the CDR3 is TGCAGCGTTGTTGGGGGCGGGCAGGGCTACACTGAAGCTTTCTTT.

The chain combines TRBV20-1 with TRBJ1-5, with D perhaps TRBD1 (5 bases). Germline V lookup: CDR1 DFQATT, CDR2 SNEGSKA (reference sequence). This CDR3 spans 14 amino acids. V dropped 6 bases and J dropped 3 bases, with 15 bases sitting between them. The CDR3 DNA reads TGCAGTGCCCACGGGGGGGGGAACAATCAGCCCCAGCATTTT. Translation gives CSAHGGGNNQPQHF.

This sequence joins TRBV6-1 and TRBJ1-1, with unresolved D. This CDR3 contains 13 residues. Germline values: CDR1 MNHNS, CDR2 SASEGT. V lost 2 bases and J lost 7, with 11 bases in between. This CDR3 reads CASSERFDLEAFF. The CDR3 region has the DNA TGTGCCAGCAGTGAAAGGTTTGACCTTGAAGCTTTCTTT.

V and J are TRBV5-1 and TRBJ2-2; D gene uncertain. Trimming stripped 3 bases from V and 0 bases from J, with 9 bases between. This CDR3 spans 15 amino acids. From germline, CDR1 is SGHRS and CDR2 YFSETQ. CDR3 amino acids: CASSWVSANTGELFF. The CDR3 DNA reads as TGCGCCAGCAGCTGGGTTTCAGCGAACACCGGGGAGCTGTTTTTT.

CDR3 region: CASSQEPLTTSGRYQETQYF. Here the CDR3 DNA reads TGTGCCAGCAGCCAAGAGCCTTTAACGACTAGCGGGAGGTACCAAGAGACCCAGTACTTC. The J gene is TRBJ2-5, the V gene TRBV3-1; 13 bases are shared with TRBD2. Germline V gene data show CDR1 as LGHDT and CDR2 as YNNKEL (reference sequence). The V segment lost 0 bases and the J segment 0 bases; nucleotides outside the gene matches: 10. The CDR3 totals 20 residues.

The chain has TRBV11-3 and TRBJ2-7; D remains unclear. CDR3 length equals 13 residues. V was trimmed by 3 bases and J by 3 bases, leaving 9 bases between them. Germline CDR1 is SGHNT and CDR2 is YENEEA. CDR3 sequence: CASSLSASYEQYF. CDR3 bases: TGTGCCAGCAGCTTGTCAGCGAGCTACGAGCAGTACTTC. The complete variable domain, with remaining parts taken from reference TRBV11-3 and TRBJ2-7, reads EAGVVQSPRYKIIEKKQPVAFWCNPISGHNTLYWYLQNLGQGPELLIRYENEEAVDDSQLPKDRFSAERLKGVDSTLKIQPAELGDSAVYLCASSLSASYEQYFGPGTRLTVT.

This clonotype showed up just a few times. The gene calls are TRBV6-2 or TRBV6-3 and TRBJ2-7, with D tentatively TRBD1 or TRBD2 (5 bases each). The germline V and J ends were trimmed by 0 bases and 4 bases, with 10 bases remaining between them. Per germline, CDR1 MNHEY and CDR2 SVGEGT. This CDR3 comprises 14 residues. CDR3 in amino acids: CASSYSRGRYEQYV. CDR3 in DNA: TGTGCCAGCAGTTACTCGAGGGGACGTTACGAGCAGTACGTC.

The chain links TRBV5-1 to TRBJ2-4, with D maybe TRBD2 (6 bases). The V gene's germline CDR1 is SGHRS and CDR2 YFSETQ. The CDR3 is made up of 15 amino acids. Trimming removed 0 bases at V and 10 bases at J, with 17 bases between. The CDR3 loop is CASSLVPGTGEIQYF. CDR3 in DNA: TGCGCCAGCAGCTTGGTCCCCGGGACTGGGGAGATTCAGTACTTC. Supplemented by reference TRBV5-1 and TRBJ2-4, the full variable domain reads KAGVTQTPRYLIKTRGQQVTLSCSPISGHRSVSWYQQTPGQGLQFLFEYFSETQRNKGNFPGRFSGRQFSNSRSEMNVSTLELGDSALYLCASSLVPGTGEIQYFGAGTRLSVL.

The table lists this clonotype with many counts. This chain joins TRBV7-2 and TRBJ1-6; D gene uncertain. The V and J ends lost 1 base and 10 bases respectively, with 5 bases between them. This CDR3 spans 12 amino acids. The germline V gene has CDR1 SGHTA and CDR2 FQGNSA. CDR3 DNA: TGTGCCAGCAGCTTAGGGCAATCACCCCTCCACTTT. This encodes CASSLGQSPLHF.

This clonotype was seen a handful of times. The rearrangement uses TRBV12-3 or TRBV12-4 and TRBJ2-1, with D possibly TRBD2 on 6 matching bases. Trimming stripped 2 bases from V and 10 bases from J, with 18 bases between. This CDR3 is 15 amino acids long. DNA for the CDR3: TGTGCCAGCAGTTTAACCAGCGGGCTCGGGTCGGAGCAGTTCTTC. Translating gives CASSLTSGLGSEQFF.

There are many counts of this clonotype. The chain links TRBV6-5 to TRBJ2-1, with 13 bases that match TRBD2. The CDR3 length is 16 residues. The trim removed 6 bases at V and 0 bases at J, leaving 2 bases unmatched. The germline CDR1 and CDR2 sequences are MNHEY and SVGAGI. CDR3 residues: CASRGLAGSSYNEQFF. Here the CDR3 DNA reads TGTGCCAGCAGGGGACTAGCGGGGAGCTCCTACAATGAGCAGTTCTTC.

J is TRBJ2-5 and V is TRBV7-9, with D maybe TRBD2 (5 bases). The CDR3 is 14 residues long. Germline V CDR1 and CDR2: SEHNR, FQNEAQ (reference sequence). V gave up 2 bases and J gave up 12 bases, with 19 bases separating them. CDR3 bases: TGTGCCAGCAGCTTATTCGAGGGTGCAGATGGAAAGTACTTC. Translation gives CASSLFEGADGKYF.

About this clonotype: Given a much more abundant clone one base away, this may be a read error. V usage is TRBV4-1 and J usage is TRBJ2-3; 12 nucleotides agree with TRBD2. Germline CDR1 reads MGHRA; CDR2 reads YSYEKL. This CDR3 region has 16 residues. In DNA, the CDR3 is TGCACCAGCAGCCAAGTCCTAGCGGGAGGGAGAGATACGCAGTATTTT. It yields the protein CTSSQVLAGGRDTQYF.

This clonotype was found many times. The chain joins TRBV7-2 to TRBJ2-7; 11 positions agree with TRBD1. This CDR3 spans 14 amino acids. CDR1 and CDR2 from the germline V gene are SGHTA and FQGNSA. V lost 5 bases to trimming and J lost 6 bases; unmatched junction nucleotides: 6. CDR3 nucleotides: TGTGCCAGCAGCCGGGACAGGGGGTCCCTCGAGCAGTACTTC. Translation gives CASSRDRGSLEQYF.